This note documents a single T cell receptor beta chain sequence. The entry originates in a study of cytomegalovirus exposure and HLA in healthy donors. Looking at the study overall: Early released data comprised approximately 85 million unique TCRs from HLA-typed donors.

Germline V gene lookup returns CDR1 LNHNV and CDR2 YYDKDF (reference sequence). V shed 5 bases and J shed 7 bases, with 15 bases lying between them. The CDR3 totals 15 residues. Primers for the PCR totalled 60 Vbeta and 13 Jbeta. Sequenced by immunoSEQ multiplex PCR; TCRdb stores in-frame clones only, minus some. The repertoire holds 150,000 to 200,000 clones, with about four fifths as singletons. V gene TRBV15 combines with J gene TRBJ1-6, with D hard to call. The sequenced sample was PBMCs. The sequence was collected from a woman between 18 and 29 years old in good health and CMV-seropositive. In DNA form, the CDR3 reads TGTGCCACCAGCTTGTACATGTTAAACAATTCACCCCTCCACTTT. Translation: CATSLYMLNNSPLHF.